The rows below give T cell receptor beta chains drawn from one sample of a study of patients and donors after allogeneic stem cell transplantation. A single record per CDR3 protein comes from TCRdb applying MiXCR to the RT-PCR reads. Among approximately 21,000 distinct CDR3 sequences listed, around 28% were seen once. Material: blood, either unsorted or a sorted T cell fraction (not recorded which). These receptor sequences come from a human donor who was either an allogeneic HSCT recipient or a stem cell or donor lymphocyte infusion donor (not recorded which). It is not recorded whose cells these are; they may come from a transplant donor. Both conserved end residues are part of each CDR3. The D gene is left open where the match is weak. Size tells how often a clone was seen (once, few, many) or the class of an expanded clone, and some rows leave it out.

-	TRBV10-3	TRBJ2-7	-	CAISESGYEQYF	TGTGCCATCAGCGAGTCGGGCTACGAGCAGTACTTC
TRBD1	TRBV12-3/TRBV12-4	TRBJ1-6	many	CASGGQGNSPLHF	TGTGCCAGCGGGGGACAGGGAAATTCACCCCTCCACTTT
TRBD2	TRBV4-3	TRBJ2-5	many	CASSQASSGGVQETQYF	TGCGCCAGCAGCCAAGCGAGTAGCGGGGGAGTGCAAGAGACCCAGTACTTC
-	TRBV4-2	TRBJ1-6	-	CASSGGALSQSYNSPLHF	TGTGCCAGCAGCGGGGGGGCACTAAGCCAATCCTATAATTCACCCCTCCACTTT
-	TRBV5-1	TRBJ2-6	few	CASSPIGVGGANVLTF	TGCGCCAGCAGCCCGATCGGGGTCGGTGGGGCCAACGTCCTGACTTTC
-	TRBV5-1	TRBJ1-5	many	CASSLDPGNDQPQHF	TGCGCCAGCAGCTTGGATCCAGGGAATGATCAGCCCCAGCATTTT
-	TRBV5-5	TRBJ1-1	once	CASSPRGENTEAFF	TGTGCCAGCAGCCCTAGGGGGGAGAACACTGAAGCTTTCTTT
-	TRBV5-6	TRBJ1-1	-	CASSLAFGTGHTEAFF	TGTGCCAGCAGCTTGGCCTTCGGAACAGGGCACACTGAAGCTTTCTTT
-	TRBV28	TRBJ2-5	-	CASSYGQETQYF	TGTGCCAGCAGTTACGGTCAAGAGACCCAGTACTTC
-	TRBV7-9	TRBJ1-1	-	CASRAGGIGTEAFF	TGTGCCAGCAGGGCCGGGGGGATCGGTACTGAAGCTTTCTTT
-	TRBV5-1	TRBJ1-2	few	CASSLDLGGDYGYTF	TGCGCCAGCAGCTTGGACCTCGGGGGCGACTATGGCTACACCTTC
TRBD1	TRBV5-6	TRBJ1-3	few	CASSWGQGTGNTIYF	TGTGCCAGCAGCTGGGGACAGGGTACCGGAAACACCATATATTTT
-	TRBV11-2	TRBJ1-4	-	CASSHGGLDEKLFF	TGTGCCAGCAGCCACGGGGGATTGGATGAAAAACTGTTTTTT
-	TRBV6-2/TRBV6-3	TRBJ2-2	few	CASSPLIGGPGELFF	TGTGCCAGCAGTCCCCTCATTGGAGGGCCCGGGGAGCTGTTTTTT
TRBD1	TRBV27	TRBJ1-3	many	CASSLEFPGQGLGNTIYF	TGTGCCAGCAGTTTAGAATTTCCGGGACAGGGACTTGGAAACACCATATATTTT
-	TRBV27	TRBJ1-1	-	CASRGTGTEAFF	TGTGCCAGCAGGGGGACGGGAACTGAAGCTTTCTTT
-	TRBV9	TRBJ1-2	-	CASSPVGGQGEGYTF	TGTGCCAGCAGCCCTGTTGGAGGGCAGGGAGAGGGCTACACCTTC
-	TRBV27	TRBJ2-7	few	CASSWGAGEQYF	TGTGCCAGCAGTTGGGGGGCCGGAGAGCAGTACTTC
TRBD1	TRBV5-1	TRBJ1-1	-	CASSLSTGDTEAFF	TGCGCCAGCAGCTTGTCTACAGGGGACACTGAAGCTTTCTTT
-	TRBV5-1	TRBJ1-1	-	CASSSRSWGATEAFF	TGCGCCAGCAGCTCCCGATCTTGGGGGGCCACTGAAGCTTTCTTT
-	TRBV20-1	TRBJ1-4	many	CSAREGGAHNEKLFF	TGCAGTGCTAGAGAGGGTGGGGCCCATAATGAAAAACTGTTTTTT
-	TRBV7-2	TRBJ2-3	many	CASSPRARASTDTQYF	TGTGCCAGCAGCCCCCGAGCCAGGGCTAGCACAGATACGCAGTATTTT
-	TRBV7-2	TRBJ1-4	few	CASSSSGTQREKLFF	TGTGCCAGCAGCTCATCCGGGACGCAGCGCGAAAAACTGTTTTTT
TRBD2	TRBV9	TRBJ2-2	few	CASSGLTTSGGSTGELFF	TGTGCCAGCAGCGGCTTAACTACTAGCGGGGGGAGCACCGGGGAGCTGTTTTTT
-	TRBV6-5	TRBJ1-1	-	CASSSGRGGTEAFF	TGTGCCAGCAGCTCGGGGCGGGGGGGCACTGAAGCTTTCTTT
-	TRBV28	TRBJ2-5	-	CASSFSWTQYF	TGTGCCAGCAGTTTTAGCTGGACCCAGTACTTC
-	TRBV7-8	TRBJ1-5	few	CASSSLQQGTQPQHF	TGTGCCAGCAGCTCTTTACAACAGGGAACTCAGCCCCAGCATTTT
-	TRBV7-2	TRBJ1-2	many	CASSLGLYGYTF	TGTGCCAGCAGCTTAGGGCTTTATGGCTACACCTTC
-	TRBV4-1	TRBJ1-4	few	CASSQGAGTRYEKLFF	TGCGCCAGCAGCCAAGGAGCCGGGACAAGATATGAAAAACTGTTTTTT
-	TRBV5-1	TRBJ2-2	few	CASSLRRSDTGELFF	TGCGCCAGCAGCTTGAGGCGGTCTGACACCGGGGAGCTGTTTTTT
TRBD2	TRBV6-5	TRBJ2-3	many	CASRNSGASIDTQYF	TGTGCCAGCAGAAATAGCGGGGCCAGCATAGATACGCAGTATTTT
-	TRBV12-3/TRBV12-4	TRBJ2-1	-	CASREGGAYNEQFF	TGTGCCAGCAGAGAAGGGGGGGCTTACAATGAGCAGTTCTTC
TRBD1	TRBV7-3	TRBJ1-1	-	CASSLSTGGITEAFF	TGTGCCAGCAGCCTCTCGACAGGGGGGATCACTGAAGCTTTCTTT
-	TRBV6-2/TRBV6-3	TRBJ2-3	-	CATEDNFRGTDTQYF	TGTGCCACCGAGGACAATTTTCGGGGCACAGATACGCAGTATTTT
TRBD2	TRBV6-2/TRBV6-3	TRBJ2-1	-	CASATSVAGVYNEQFF	TGTGCCAGCGCTACCTCGGTAGCGGGGGTTTACAATGAGCAGTTCTTC
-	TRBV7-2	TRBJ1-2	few	CASSPYLREGYTF	TGTGCCAGCAGCCCCTACCTCAGGGAGGGCTACACCTTC
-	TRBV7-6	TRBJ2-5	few	CASSSIAETQYF	TGTGCCAGCAGCTCGATCGCAGAGACCCAGTACTTC